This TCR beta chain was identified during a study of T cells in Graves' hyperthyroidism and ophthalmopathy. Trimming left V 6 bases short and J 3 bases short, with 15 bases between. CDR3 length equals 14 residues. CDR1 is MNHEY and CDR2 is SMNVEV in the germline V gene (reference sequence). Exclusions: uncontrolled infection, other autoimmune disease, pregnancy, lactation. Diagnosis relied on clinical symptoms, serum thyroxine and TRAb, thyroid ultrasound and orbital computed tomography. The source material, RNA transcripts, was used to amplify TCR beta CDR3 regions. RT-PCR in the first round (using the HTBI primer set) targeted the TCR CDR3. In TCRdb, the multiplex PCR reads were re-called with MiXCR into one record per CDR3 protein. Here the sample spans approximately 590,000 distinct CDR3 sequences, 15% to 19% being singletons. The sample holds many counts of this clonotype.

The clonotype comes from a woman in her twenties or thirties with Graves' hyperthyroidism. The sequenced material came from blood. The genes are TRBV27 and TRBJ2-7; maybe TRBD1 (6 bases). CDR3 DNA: TGTGCCAGCAGCACGAACAGGGTTGGCTACGAGCAGTACTTC. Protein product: CASSTNRVGYEQYF.